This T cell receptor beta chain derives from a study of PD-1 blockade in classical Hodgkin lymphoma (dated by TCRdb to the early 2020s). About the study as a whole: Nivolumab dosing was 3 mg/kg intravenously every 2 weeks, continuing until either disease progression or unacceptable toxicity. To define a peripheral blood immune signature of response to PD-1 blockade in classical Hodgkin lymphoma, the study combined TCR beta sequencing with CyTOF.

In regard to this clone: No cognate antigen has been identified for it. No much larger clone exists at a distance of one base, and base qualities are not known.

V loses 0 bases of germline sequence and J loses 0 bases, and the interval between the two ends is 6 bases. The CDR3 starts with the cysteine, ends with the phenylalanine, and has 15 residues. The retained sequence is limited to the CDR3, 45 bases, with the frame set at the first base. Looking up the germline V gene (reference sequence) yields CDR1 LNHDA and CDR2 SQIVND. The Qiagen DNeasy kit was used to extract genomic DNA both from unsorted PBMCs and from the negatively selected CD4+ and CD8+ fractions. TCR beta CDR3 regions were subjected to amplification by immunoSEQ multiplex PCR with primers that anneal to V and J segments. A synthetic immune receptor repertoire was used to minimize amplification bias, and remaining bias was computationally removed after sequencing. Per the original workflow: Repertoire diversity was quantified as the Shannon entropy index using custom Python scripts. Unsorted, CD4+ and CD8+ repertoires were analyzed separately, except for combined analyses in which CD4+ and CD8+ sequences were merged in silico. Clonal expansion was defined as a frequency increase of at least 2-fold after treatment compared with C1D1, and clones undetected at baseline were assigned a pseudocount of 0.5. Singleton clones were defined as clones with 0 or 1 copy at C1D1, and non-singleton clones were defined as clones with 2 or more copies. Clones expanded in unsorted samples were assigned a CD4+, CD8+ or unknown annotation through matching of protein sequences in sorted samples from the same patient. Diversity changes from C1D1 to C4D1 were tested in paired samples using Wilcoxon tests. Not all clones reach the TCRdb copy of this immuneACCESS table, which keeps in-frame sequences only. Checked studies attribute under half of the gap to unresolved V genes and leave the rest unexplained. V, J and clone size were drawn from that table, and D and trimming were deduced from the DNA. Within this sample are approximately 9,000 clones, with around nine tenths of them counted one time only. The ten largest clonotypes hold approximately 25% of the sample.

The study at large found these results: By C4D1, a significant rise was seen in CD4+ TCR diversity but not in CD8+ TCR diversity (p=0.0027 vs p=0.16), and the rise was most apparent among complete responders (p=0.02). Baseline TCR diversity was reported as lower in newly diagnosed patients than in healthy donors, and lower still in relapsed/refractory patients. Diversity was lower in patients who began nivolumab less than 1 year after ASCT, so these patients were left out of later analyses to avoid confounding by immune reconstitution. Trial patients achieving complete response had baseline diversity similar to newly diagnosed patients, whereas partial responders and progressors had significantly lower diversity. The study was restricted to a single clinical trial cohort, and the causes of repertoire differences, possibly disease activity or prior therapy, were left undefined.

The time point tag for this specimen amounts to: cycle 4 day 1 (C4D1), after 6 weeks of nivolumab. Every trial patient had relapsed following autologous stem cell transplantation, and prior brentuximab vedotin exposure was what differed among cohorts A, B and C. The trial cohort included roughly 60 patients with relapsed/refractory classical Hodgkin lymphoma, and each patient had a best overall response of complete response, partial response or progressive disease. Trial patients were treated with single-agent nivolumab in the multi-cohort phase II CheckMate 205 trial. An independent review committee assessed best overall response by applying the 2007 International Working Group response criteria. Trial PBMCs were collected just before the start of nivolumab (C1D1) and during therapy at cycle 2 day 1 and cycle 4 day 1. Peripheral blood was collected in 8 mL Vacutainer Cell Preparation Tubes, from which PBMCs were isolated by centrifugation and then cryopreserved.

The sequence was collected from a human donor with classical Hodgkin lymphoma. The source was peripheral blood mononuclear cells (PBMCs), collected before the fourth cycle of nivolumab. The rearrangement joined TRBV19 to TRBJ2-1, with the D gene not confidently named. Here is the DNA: TGTGCCAGTAGTATAGAGGCGAGCTCCTACAATGAGCAGTTCTTC. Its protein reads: CASSIEASSYNEQFF. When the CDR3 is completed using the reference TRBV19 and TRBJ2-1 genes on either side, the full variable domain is DGGITQSPKYLFRKEGQNVTLSCEQNLNHDAMYWYRQDPGQGLRLIYYSQIVNDFQKGDIAEGYSVSREKKESFPLTVTSAQKNPTAFYLCASSIEASSYNEQFFGPGTRLTVL.